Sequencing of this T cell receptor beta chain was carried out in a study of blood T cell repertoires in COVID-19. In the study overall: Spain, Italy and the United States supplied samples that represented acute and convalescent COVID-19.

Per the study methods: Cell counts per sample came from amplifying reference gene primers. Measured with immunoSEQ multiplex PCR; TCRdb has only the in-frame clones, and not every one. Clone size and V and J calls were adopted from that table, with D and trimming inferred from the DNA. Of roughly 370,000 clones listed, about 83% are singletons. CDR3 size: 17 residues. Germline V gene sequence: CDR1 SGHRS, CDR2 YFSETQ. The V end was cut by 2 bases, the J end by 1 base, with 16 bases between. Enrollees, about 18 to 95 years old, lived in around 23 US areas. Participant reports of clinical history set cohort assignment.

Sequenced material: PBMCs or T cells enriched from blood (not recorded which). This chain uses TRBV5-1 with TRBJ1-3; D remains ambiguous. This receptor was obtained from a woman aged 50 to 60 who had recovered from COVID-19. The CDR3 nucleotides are TGCGCCAGCAGCTTATCTTCCACACCCAGGTCTGGAAACACCATATATTTT. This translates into CASSLSSTPRSGNTIYF. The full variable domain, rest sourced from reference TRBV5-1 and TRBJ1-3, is KAGVTQTPRYLIKTRGQQVTLSCSPISGHRSVSWYQQTPGQGLQFLFEYFSETQRNKGNFPGRFSGRQFSNSRSEMNVSTLELGDSALYLCASSLSSTPRSGNTIYFGEGSWLTVV.